Shown below are 10 T cell receptor beta chains from a single sample sequenced in a study of radiotherapy plus CTLA-4 blockade in lung cancer. Sequencing was performed with immunoSEQ multiplex PCR; in TCRdb, only in-frame clones are kept and a portion is missing. The sample includes tens of thousands of clones, roughly three quarters of them seen just once. Specimen: peripheral blood, collected from a patient treated with radiotherapy plus ipilimumab. The receptors here all came from a human donor with non-small cell lung cancer that progressed on radiotherapy plus ipilimumab.

The chain joins TRBV11-3 to TRBJ2-7; 7 bases agree with TRBD1. Germline loops: CDR1 SGHNT, CDR2 YENEEA. This CDR3 has 12 residues. The trim removed 5 bases at V and 7 bases at J, leaving 5 bases unmatched. CDR3 in amino acids: CASSPTGFEQYF. CDR3 nucleotide sequence: TGTGCCAGCAGCCCGACAGGGTTTGAGCAGTACTTC.

The V gene is TRBV2, the J gene TRBJ2-5; tentative D call: TRBD1 (5 bases). The CDR3 covers 12 residues. Trimming removed 6 bases from V and 2 bases from J, with 7 bases in between. Germline-derived CDR1 and CDR2 are SNHLY and FYNNEI. This CDR3 is CASRQEQETQYF. In DNA, the CDR3 is TGTGCCAGCAGACAGGAACAAGAGACCCAGTACTTC.

The chain employs TRBV4-1 and TRBJ1-2; 7 bases match TRBD1. The CDR3 is 16 residues long. With 1 base clipped from V and 3 bases from J, the junction kept 8 bases outside the gene matches. The germline V gene has CDR1 MGHRA and CDR2 YSYEKL. In DNA, the CDR3 is TGCGCCAGCAGCCAAGGCCCAGACAGGGTAGACTATGGCTACACCTTC. Translated: CASSQGPDRVDYGYTF.

The V call is TRBV6-5, the J call TRBJ1-5; D is uncertain. The CDR3 sequence is 15 residues long. V lost 3 bases, J lost 0 bases, and 9 bases lay in between. Germline CDR1 is MNHEY and CDR2 is SVGAGI. This CDR3 reads CASSYGQNSNQPQHF. For the CDR3, the DNA is TGTGCCAGCAGTTATGGCCAGAATAGCAATCAGCCCCAGCATTTT.

The rearrangement joins TRBV5-6 to TRBJ1-2; weak D call: TRBD1 (6 bases). The CDR3 loop spans 15 amino acids. Germline CDR1 reads SGHDT; CDR2 reads YYEEEE. The V end was cut by 0 bases, the J end by 5 bases, with 14 bases between. The chain's CDR3 is CASSLDWGRGYGYTF. CDR3 DNA sequence: TGTGCCAGCAGCTTGGATTGGGGTAGGGGGTATGGCTACACCTTC.

The gene calls are TRBV28 and TRBJ2-7, with 12 bases aligning to TRBD1. The CDR3 runs 14 residues. Trimming at V came to 5 bases and at J to 6 bases, leaving 5 bases not matched to a gene. CDR1 is MDHEN and CDR2 is SYDVKM in the germline V gene. The CDR3 here is CASSTGTGGGEQYF. The CDR3 bases are TGTGCCAGCAGTACCGGGACAGGGGGCGGCGAGCAGTACTTC. The variable domain in full, with the rest retrieved from reference TRBV28 and TRBJ2-7, is DVKVTQSSRYLVKRTGEKVFLECVQDMDHENMFWYRQDPGLGLRLIYFSYDVKMKEKGDIPEGYSVSREKKERFSLILESASTNQTSMYLCASSTGTGGGEQYFGPGTRLTVT.

This clone was counted between two and nine times. The V and J genes are TRBV19 and TRBJ2-3, with 8 bases lining up with TRBD2. CDR3 length: 16 amino acids. Germline CDR1 and CDR2: LNHDA and SQIVND (reference sequence). The ends lost 4 bases at V and 5 bases at J; junction bases unmatched: 11. The CDR3 coding sequence is TGTGCCAGTAGTAAGGCGGGGGGATACAGTAGAGATACGCAGTATTTT. Residues: CASSKAGGYSRDTQYF.

V and J are TRBV5-4 and TRBJ2-5; 8 bases fit TRBD1. The CDR3 is 16 amino acids. V was pared by 4 bases and J by 0 bases, with 8 bases of the junction left unmatched. Germline lookup yields CDR1 SGHNT and CDR2 YYREEE (reference sequence). Here the CDR3 DNA reads TGTGCCAGCAGCCTGCGACAGGGGCTCTACCAAGAGACCCAGTACTTC. Protein sequence: CASSLRQGLYQETQYF.

The V gene is TRBV5-8, the J gene TRBJ2-1; 12 nucleotides agree with TRBD1. Trimming cost V 4 bases and J 10 bases; bases outside gene matches: 12. The V gene's germline CDR1 is SGHTS and CDR2 YDEGEE. The CDR3 has 16 amino acids. The CDR3 reads CASSHPGGQGAREQFF. The CDR3 DNA reads TGTGCCAGCAGCCATCCGGGGGGACAGGGGGCGCGGGAGCAGTTCTTC. The variable domain in full, with the rest retrieved from reference TRBV5-8 and TRBJ2-1, is EAGVTQSPTHLIKTRGQQATLRCSPISGHTSVYWYQQALGLGLQFLLWYDEGEERNRGNFPPRFSGRQFPNYSSELNVNALELEDSALYLCASSHPGGQGAREQFFGPGTRLTVL.

Only one count was recorded for this clone. V is TRBV19 and J is TRBJ1-5; 8 nucleotides match TRBD1. With V trimmed by 4 bases and J by 2 bases, 4 bases remained unmatched. Germline V CDR1 and CDR2: LNHDA, SQIVND (reference sequence). CDR3 length: 15 residues. CDR3 nucleotide sequence: TGTGCCAGTAGTAGGGGACAGGTGGGCAATCAGCCCCAGCATTTT. It specifies CASSRGQVGNQPQHF.